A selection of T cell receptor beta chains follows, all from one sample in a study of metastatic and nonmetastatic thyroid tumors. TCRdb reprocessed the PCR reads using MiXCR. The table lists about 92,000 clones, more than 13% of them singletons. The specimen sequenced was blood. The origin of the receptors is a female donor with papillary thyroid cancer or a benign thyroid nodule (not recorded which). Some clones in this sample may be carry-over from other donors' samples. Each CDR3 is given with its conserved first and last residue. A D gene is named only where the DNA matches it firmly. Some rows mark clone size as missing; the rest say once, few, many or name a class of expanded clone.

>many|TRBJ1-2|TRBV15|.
CATSRTQGVIGYTF
TGTGCCACCAGCAGAACACAGGGTGTTATTGGCTACACCTTC
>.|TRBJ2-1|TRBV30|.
CAWRGVGGTVVNEQFF
TGTGCCTGGAGGGGTGTAGGGGGTACGGTGGTCAATGAGCAGTTCTTC
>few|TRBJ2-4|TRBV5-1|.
CASSLGWGAGRNIQYF
TGCGCCAGCAGCTTGGGTTGGGGGGCAGGGAGGAACATTCAGTACTTC
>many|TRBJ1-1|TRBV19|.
CASSIGTNTEAFF
TGTGCCAGTAGTATAGGGACTAACACTGAAGCTTTCTTT
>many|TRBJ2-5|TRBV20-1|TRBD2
CSARTSGGDQETQYF
TGCAGTGCTAGGACTAGCGGGGGGGACCAAGAGACCCAGTACTTC
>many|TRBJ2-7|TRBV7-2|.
CASSPDGARGLEQYF
TGTGCCAGCAGCCCGGACGGTGCCCGGGGGCTCGAGCAGTACTTC
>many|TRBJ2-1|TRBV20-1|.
CSARGGLDDEQFF
TGCAGTGCTAGAGGTGGACTGGACGATGAGCAGTTCTTC
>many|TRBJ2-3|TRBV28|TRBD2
CASSPGLAALADTQYF
TGTGCCAGCAGCCCGGGACTAGCGGCATTGGCAGATACGCAGTATTTT
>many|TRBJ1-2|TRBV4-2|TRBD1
CASSQDGTGVNYGYTF
TGTGCCAGCAGCCAAGATGGGACAGGGGTGAACTATGGCTACACCTTC
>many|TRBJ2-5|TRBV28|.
CASSRIRPGEETQYF
TGTGCCAGCAGTCGCATAAGGCCAGGGGAGGAGACCCAGTACTTC
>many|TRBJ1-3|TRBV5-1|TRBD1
CASSPDRGPSGNTIYF
TGCGCCAGCAGCCCAGACAGGGGGCCCTCTGGAAACACCATATATTTT
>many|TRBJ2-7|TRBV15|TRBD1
CATSSSRTGHRSYEQYF
TGTGCCACCAGCAGTTCCAGGACAGGGCACCGCTCCTACGAGCAGTACTTC
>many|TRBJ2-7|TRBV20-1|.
CSAGRRSYEQYF
TGCAGTGCTGGCAGGAGGTCCTACGAGCAGTACTTC
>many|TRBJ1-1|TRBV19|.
CASSIQGYTEAFF
TGTGCCAGTAGTATACAGGGTTACACTGAAGCTTTCTTT
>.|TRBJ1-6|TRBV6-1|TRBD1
CACGQDASSPLHF
TGTGCATGTGGACAGGACGCTAGTTCACCCCTCCACTTT
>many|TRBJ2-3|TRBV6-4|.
CASSDQKSGTQYF
TGTGCCAGCAGTGACCAGAAAAGCGGTACGCAGTATTTT
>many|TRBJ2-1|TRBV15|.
CATSQPWGEQFF
TGTGCCACCTCCCAACCCTGGGGTGAGCAGTTCTTC
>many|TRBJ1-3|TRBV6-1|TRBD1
CASRPSGGRGNTIYF
TGTGCCAGCAGACCCTCAGGGGGCCGGGGCAACACCATATATTTT
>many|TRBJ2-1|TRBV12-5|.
CASRGSSYNEQFF
TGTGCTAGTCGGGGGTCCTCCTACAATGAGCAGTTCTTC
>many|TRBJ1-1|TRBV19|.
CASSISGLGGANTEAFF
TGTGCCAGTAGTATTAGTGGTTTGGGGGGGGCGAACACTGAAGCTTTCTTT
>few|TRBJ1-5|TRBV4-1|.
CASSQGVSNQPQHF
TGCGCCAGCAGCCAAGGGGTGAGCAATCAGCCCCAGCATTTT
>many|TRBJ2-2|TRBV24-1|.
CATSETNTGELFF
TGTGCCACCAGTGAAACGAACACCGGGGAGCTGTTTTTT